The 8 T cell receptor beta chains reported below all come from one sample, sequenced in a study of cytomegalovirus exposure and HLA in healthy donors. Amplification used 60 Vbeta primers and 13 Jbeta primers. The assay was immunoSEQ multiplex PCR, and TCRdb's table has in-frame clones only and misses some. The sample lists some 110,000 clones, over 60% occurring once. The sample comprised PBMCs. The receptor set was obtained from a man between 60 and 75 years old in good health and CMV-seropositive.

This rearrangement joins TRBV7-3 to TRBJ1-1; D is perhaps TRBD1 (5 bases). CDR3 length equals 14 residues. Germline loops: CDR1 SGHTA, CDR2 FQGTGA. Trimming took 5 bases from V and 3 from J, leaving 13 bases between them. CDR3 nucleotides: TGTGCCAGCAGCCTGCAGGGCAGTGACACTGAAGCTTTCTTT. This sequence encodes CASSLQGSDTEAFF.

Only a few counts were recorded for this clone. The chain joins TRBV6-5 to TRBJ1-4; no definite D call. CDR1 and CDR2 from the germline V gene are MNHEY and SVGAGI. The length of the CDR3 is 14 residues. The germline V and J ends were trimmed by 2 bases and 8 bases, with 12 bases remaining between them. CDR3 residues: CASSYEGAREKLFF. The DNA of the CDR3 is TGTGCCAGCAGTTACGAGGGCGCAAGAGAAAAACTGTTTTTT.

The V call is TRBV10-3, the J call TRBJ1-2; TRBD1 is a possible D gene (6 bases). The germline CDR1 and CDR2 sequences are ENHRY and SYGVKD. V was trimmed by 2 bases and J by 6 bases, leaving 13 bases between them. The CDR3 consists of 14 residues. This CDR3 reads CAISEGGGAHGYTF. Here the CDR3 DNA reads TGTGCCATCAGTGAGGGCGGGGGGGCTCATGGCTACACCTTC.

This chain uses TRBV7-8 with TRBJ2-7; TRBD1 might be the D (6 bases). Trimming cost V 5 bases and J 1 base, with 15 bases left between them. The CDR3 covers 15 residues. Per the germline V gene, CDR1 is SGHVS and CDR2 is FQNEAQ. CDR3: CASSTEPGQSYEQYF. CDR3 sequence (DNA): TGTGCCAGCAGCACCGAACCGGGACAATCCTACGAGCAGTACTTC.

The gene calls are TRBV6-1 and TRBJ1-5, with D perhaps matching TRBD1 (6 bases). Trimming stripped 6 bases from V and 2 bases from J, with 11 bases between. The length of the CDR3 is 14 residues. Germline assignment: CDR1 MNHNS and CDR2 SASEGT. The CDR3 protein is CASRPRGGNQPQHF. The CDR3 region has the DNA TGTGCCAGCAGGCCCAGGGGAGGCAATCAGCCCCAGCATTTT.

This chain uses TRBV19 with TRBJ2-2; possibly TRBD1 for D (5 bases). Germline V gene lookup returns CDR1 LNHDA and CDR2 SQIVND (reference sequence). V lost 5 bases and J lost 4, with 14 bases in between. The CDR3 is 15 amino acids. CDR3 DNA sequence: TGTGCCAGTAGTGGAAGTGGGGCAGGCACCGGGGAGCTGTTTTTT. This codes for CASSGSGAGTGELFF.

The chain is built from TRBV27 and TRBJ1-6, with TRBD1 matching over 7 bases. V was clipped by 9 bases and J by 0 bases; unmatched bases: 20. The V gene's germline CDR1 is MNHEY and CDR2 SMNVEV (reference sequence). This CDR3 has 20 amino acids. The CDR3 DNA reads TGTGCCAGTTTCCTCCTCGGGGGACAGAGCTCCAGCTCCTATAATTCACCCCTCCACTTT. Translation: CASFLLGGQSSSSYNSPLHF.

This clone has only a few counts. This chain uses TRBV10-2 with TRBJ1-3; D is undetermined. Trimming shortened V by 5 bases and J by 2 bases, and 13 bases separated the two germline ends. This CDR3 has 15 residues. Germline lookup yields CDR1 WSHSY and CDR2 SAAADI. As DNA, the CDR3 is TGCGCCAGCAGTCCTCCCGCGGGCACTGGAAACACCATATATTTT. The encoded protein is CASSPPAGTGNTIYF.